A single sample gave rise to the 29 T cell receptor beta chains below, sequenced in a study of T cell responses to AZD1222 COVID-19 vaccine. The data were produced by immunoSEQ multiplex PCR, yet TCRdb's version contains in-frame clones alone and is incomplete. The table records about 140,000 clones, more than 70% of them present only once. This specimen consisted of peripheral blood, obtained on day 0 of AZD1222 vaccination. These receptors were collected from an adult in good health.

V gene TRBV12-3 or TRBV12-4 combines with J gene TRBJ1-2; D may be TRBD1 (6 bases). Trimming shortened V by 4 bases and J by 4 bases, and 10 bases separated the two germline ends. CDR3 length: 13 residues. In DNA form, the CDR3 reads TGTGCCAGCAGTTCTCGACAGGTCTATGGCTACACCTTC. Amino acids: CASSSRQVYGYTF.

This clone was observed a handful of times. This chain connects TRBV7-8 to TRBJ2-1; 7 positions match TRBD2. The junction had 8 bases not matched to a gene; V was cut back by 3 bases and J by 6 bases. Looked up from germline, CDR1 is SGHVS and CDR2 is FQNEAQ. The CDR3 length is 15 residues. The CDR3 nucleotides are TGTGCCAGCAGCTTTAAGGGAGGGGTAGGCAATGAGCAGTTCTTC. It is translated as CASSFKGGVGNEQFF.

V usage is TRBV5-1 and J usage is TRBJ2-5; no definite D call. Germline CDR1 SGHRS, CDR2 YFSETQ. V was cut by 1 base and J by 3 bases, with 10 bases left in between. CDR3 length: 14 amino acids. The CDR3 region is CASSLLVSEETQYF. The CDR3 coding sequence is TGCGCCAGCAGCTTGTTGGTATCTGAAGAGACCCAGTACTTC. The full variable domain, its missing parts supplied by reference TRBV5-1 and TRBJ2-5, is KAGVTQTPRYLIKTRGQQVTLSCSPISGHRSVSWYQQTPGQGLQFLFEYFSETQRNKGNFPGRFSGRQFSNSRSEMNVSTLELGDSALYLCASSLLVSEETQYFGPGTRLLVL.

The rearrangement links TRBV12-3 or TRBV12-4 to TRBJ2-6; no clear D. This CDR3 comprises 13 residues. Trimming shortened V by 6 bases and J by 3 bases, and 6 bases separated the two germline ends. Here the CDR3 DNA reads TGTGCCAGCAGGACAAGTGGGGCCAACGTCCTGACTTTC. It yields the protein CASRTSGANVLTF.

This chain links TRBV5-1 with TRBJ1-1; D ambiguous. CDR3 size: 15 residues. Germline V lookup: CDR1 SGHRS, CDR2 YFSETQ. V lost 2 bases and J lost 0, with 11 bases in between. Here the CDR3 reads CASSFSTALNTEAFF. In DNA, the CDR3 is TGCGCCAGCAGCTTTTCAACAGCCTTGAACACTGAAGCTTTCTTT.

The gene calls are TRBV19 and TRBJ1-6, with TRBD1 identical over 8 bases. Per germline, CDR1 LNHDA and CDR2 SQIVND (reference sequence). The CDR3 totals 16 residues. J gave up 7 bases and V 3 bases, and 8 bases lay outside the gene matches. Here the CDR3 DNA reads TGTGCCAGTAGTATGCCATTCCGGGACAGGAATTCACCCCTCCACTTT. Translation gives CASSMPFRDRNSPLHF.

This clone was observed once. This chain connects TRBV29-1 to TRBJ1-2, with a tentative D call TRBD1 (6 bases). CDR3 length: 16 residues. CDR1 is SQVTM and CDR2 is ANQGSEA in the germline V gene. The V gene lost 1 base and the J gene lost 4 bases, with 19 bases spanning the gap. Written as DNA, the CDR3 is TGCAGCGTTGAAGGGATCTTACAGGGCTATGGCTATGGCTACACCTTC. Encoded protein: CSVEGILQGYGYGYTF.

The chain joins TRBV7-2 to TRBJ2-3; D unresolved. This CDR3 has 11 residues. Germline V gene data show CDR1 as SGHTA and CDR2 as FQGNSA. V lost 5 bases, J lost 8 bases, and 8 bases lay in between. The CDR3 protein is CASSLLATQYF. The CDR3 DNA is TGTGCCAGCAGCCTCCTCGCTACGCAGTATTTT.

This clone was recorded once. The CDR3 region is CASSRESKDSPLHF. CDR3 bases: TGTGCCAGCAGCCGGGAGTCAAAGGATTCACCCCTCCACTTT. The chain is built from TRBV6-5 and TRBJ1-6; D call uncertain. Germline V gene sequence: CDR1 MNHEY, CDR2 SVGAGI. V shed 6 bases and J shed 8 bases, with 14 bases lying between them. There are 14 residues in the CDR3.

This clone appeared a single time. The V gene is TRBV4-1, the J gene TRBJ2-2; 12 nucleotides line up with TRBD2. The CDR3 extends over 15 amino acids. Germline CDR1 reads MGHRA; CDR2 reads YSYEKL. Trimming removed 5 bases from V and 7 bases from J; junction bases left unmatched: 5. CDR3: CASSGLAGRVGELFF. As DNA, the CDR3 is TGCGCCAGCAGCGGACTAGCGGGACGCGTCGGGGAGCTGTTTTTT.

The chain couples TRBV7-9 to TRBJ2-3; 10 nucleotides agree with TRBD2. The CDR3 is 17 amino acids. After removal of 5 bases from V and 5 bases from J, the junction contained 13 bases not matched to a gene. Germline lookup yields CDR1 SEHNR and CDR2 FQNEAQ (reference sequence). In nucleotides, the CDR3 is TGTGCCAGCAGCCGCCCCAGCGGGGGGGCTCGTAAAGATACGCAGTATTTT. Translated: CASSRPSGGARKDTQYF. Full variable domain (rest looked up from reference TRBV7-9 and TRBJ2-3): DTGVSQNPRHKITKRGQNVTFRCDPISEHNRLYWYRQTLGQGPEFLTYFQNEAQLEKSRLLSDRFSAERPKGSFSTLEIQRTEQGDSAMYLCASSRPSGGARKDTQYFGPGTRLTVL.

The chain uses TRBV4-3 and TRBJ2-7, with 10 bases lining up with TRBD2. Germline CDR1 reads LGHNA; CDR2 reads YSLEER. This CDR3 region has 17 residues. V lost 0 bases, J lost 6 bases, and 11 bases stayed unmatched. DNA of the CDR3: TGCGCCAGCAGCCAAGATCTTCCTCCTAGCGGGAGAAGCGAGCAGTACTTC. Residues: CASSQDLPPSGRSEQYF.

This chain uses TRBV3-1 (or the pseudogene TRBV3-2) with TRBJ2-3; possible D gene TRBD2, 6 bases. Germline CDR1 and CDR2: LGHDT and YNNKEL (reference sequence). This CDR3 contains 14 residues. V was pared by 3 bases and J by 8 bases, with 15 bases between. CDR3 sequence reads: CASSHLLAPSTQYF. The CDR3 DNA reads as TGTGCCAGCAGCCATCTGCTAGCGCCGAGTACGCAGTATTTT.

The gene calls are TRBV7-2 and TRBJ1-5; a possible D gene is TRBD1 (5 bases). The CDR3 is 14 amino acids. Per the germline V gene, CDR1 is SGHTA and CDR2 is FQGNSA. V lost 1 base and J lost 7, with 11 bases in between. The CDR3 protein is CASSLDFRVQPQHF. The DNA for the CDR3 is TGTGCCAGCAGCTTAGATTTCAGGGTGCAGCCCCAGCATTTT.

Note on this clone: Germline is not matched at one junction end, which may reflect a read error. The rearrangement links TRBV7-3 to TRBJ2-1, with 10 bases identical to TRBD1. In germline, CDR1 is SGHTA, CDR2 FQGTGA. This CDR3 has 15 residues. For the CDR3, the DNA is TGTGCCAGCAGCCTAACCCGGGACAGGGGCAATGAGCAGTTCTTC. This codes for CASSLTRDRGNEQFF.

The gene calls are TRBV11-2 and TRBJ1-5; D not resolved. Germline values: CDR1 SGHAT, CDR2 FQNNGV. This CDR3 has 14 residues. V was trimmed by 5 bases and J by 4 bases, leaving 12 bases between them. The CDR3: CASSPGGGNQPQHF. In DNA form, the CDR3 reads TGTGCCAGCAGCCCAGGTGGAGGAAATCAGCCCCAGCATTTT.

This chain connects TRBV21-1 to TRBJ1-2; the D call TRBD1 from the table was never checked on the DNA. TRBV21-1 is designated a pseudogene. The CDR3 sequence is 15 residues long. CDR3 in DNA: TGTGCCAGCAGCAAAGGTTGGTCAGGGTTTGGCGGCTACACCTTC. This gives the protein CASSKGWSGFGGYTF.

This chain uses TRBV28 with TRBJ2-6; D is uncertain. V was cut by 9 bases and J by 0 bases, with 18 bases left in between. Germline lookup yields CDR1 MDHEN and CDR2 SYDVKM. The CDR3 length is 17 residues. The CDR3 DNA follows: TGTGCCAGTTACCGTCCGACTCGCTCCTCTGGGGCCAACGTCCTGACTTTC. As protein: CASYRPTRSSGANVLTF.

This chain joins TRBV7-9 and TRBJ1-2; D is undetermined. Germline CDR1 reads SEHNR; CDR2 reads FQNEAQ (reference sequence). V shed 1 base and J shed 4 bases, with 10 bases lying between them. This CDR3 has 14 residues. This CDR3 is CASSLETPSYGYTF. The CDR3 coding sequence is TGTGCCAGCAGCTTAGAGACACCGAGCTATGGCTACACCTTC.

J is TRBJ2-2 and V is TRBV27, with 10 bases aligning to TRBD2. Per the germline V gene, CDR1 is MNHEY and CDR2 is SMNVEV (reference sequence). Trimming at V came to 0 bases and at J to 3 bases, leaving 7 bases not matched to a gene. The CDR3 spans 18 residues. The CDR3 protein is CASSLSEPGLAYTGELFF. The CDR3 DNA follows: TGTGCCAGCAGTTTATCGGAACCGGGACTAGCGTACACCGGGGAGCTGTTTTTT.

The V gene is TRBV3-1 (or the pseudogene TRBV3-2), the J gene TRBJ1-2, with unresolved D. The germline V and J ends were trimmed by 3 bases and 4 bases, with 9 bases remaining between them. The V gene's germline CDR1 is LGHDT and CDR2 YNNKEL (reference sequence). CDR3 length equals 13 residues. The CDR3 protein is CASSQLATYGYTF. The CDR3, as DNA: TGTGCCAGCAGCCAGTTGGCCACCTATGGCTACACCTTC.

The chain joins TRBV4-2 to TRBJ1-4, with 7 nucleotides matching TRBD1. Trimming at V came to 4 bases and at J to 0 bases, leaving 14 bases not matched to a gene. This CDR3 spans 19 amino acids. CDR1 and CDR2 (germline): LGHNA, YNFKEQ. The CDR3 reads CASSPSFYRGGATNEKLFF. Here the CDR3 DNA reads TGTGCCAGCAGCCCCTCCTTTTACAGGGGCGGTGCAACTAATGAAAAACTGTTTTTT.

The genes are TRBV2 and TRBJ1-5; 10 bases line up with TRBD1. V lost 7 bases and J lost 6; bases outside the gene matches: 9. Germline V CDR1 and CDR2: SNHLY, FYNNEI. The CDR3 extends over 15 amino acids. Here the CDR3 reads CASNLDRGFGQPQHF. The CDR3 DNA reads TGTGCCAGCAACTTGGACAGGGGGTTTGGTCAGCCCCAGCATTTT.

This clone appeared a single time. This chain joins TRBV7-9 and TRBJ1-2, with D possibly matching TRBD1 (6 bases). The germline V gene has CDR1 SEHNR and CDR2 FQNEAQ (reference sequence). The germline V and J ends were trimmed by 2 bases and 1 base, with 11 bases remaining between them. CDR3 length: 15 amino acids. CDR3 region: CASSLRDTFNYGYTF. CDR3 sequence (DNA): TGTGCCAGCAGCTTAAGGGACACATTTAACTATGGCTACACCTTC.

The rearrangement uses TRBV11-1 and TRBJ2-7; 8 nucleotides agree with TRBD2. Germline CDR1 and CDR2: SGHAT and FQDESV (reference sequence). This CDR3 is built from 15 residues. With 3 bases clipped from V and 0 bases from J, the junction kept 4 bases outside the gene matches. The CDR3 sequence: CASSFSSGYSYEQYF. Here the CDR3 DNA reads TGTGCCAGCAGCTTCTCTAGCGGGTACTCCTACGAGCAGTACTTC.

The chain has TRBV6-2 or TRBV6-3 and TRBJ2-3; possible D gene TRBD2, 6 bases. The germline V gene has CDR1 MNHEY and CDR2 SVGEGT. With 3 bases removed from V and 0 bases from J, the gap between germline ends came to 13 bases. CDR3 length: 16 amino acids. CDR3 protein: CASSYPGRDSTDTQYF. The DNA of the CDR3 is TGTGCCAGCAGTTATCCGGGGCGGGATAGCACAGATACGCAGTATTTT.

This sequence joins TRBV7-6 and TRBJ2-7; no reliable D call. The CDR3 loop spans 14 amino acids. Trimming cost V 2 bases and J 3 bases, with 11 bases left between them. Germline CDR1 and CDR2: SGHVS and FNYEAQ. The chain's CDR3 is CASSLKKGLYEQYF. The CDR3 coding sequence is TGTGCCAGCAGCTTAAAGAAGGGTCTCTACGAGCAGTACTTC. The full variable domain, its missing parts supplied by reference TRBV7-6 and TRBJ2-7, is GAGVSQSPRYKVTKRGQDVALRCDPISGHVSLYWYRQALGQGPEFLTYFNYEAQQDKSGLPNDRFSAERPEGSISTLTIQRTEQRDSAMYRCASSLKKGLYEQYFGPGTRLTVT.

In nucleotides, the CDR3 is TGCGCCAGCAGATGGCAGGGGGATGATACGCAGTATTTT. Translation: CASRWQGDDTQYF. The chain has TRBV4-1 and TRBJ2-3, with 7 positions matching TRBD1. With V trimmed by 6 bases and J by 6 bases, 6 bases remained unmatched. Germline values: CDR1 MGHRA, CDR2 YSYEKL. This CDR3 spans 13 amino acids.

The chain employs TRBV7-3 and TRBJ1-1, with D maybe TRBD1 (5 bases). Between the trimmed V and J ends, which lost 6 bases and 1 base, there was a span of 9 bases. The CDR3 consists of 13 residues. Germline assignment: CDR1 SGHTA and CDR2 FQGTGA. The CDR3 region has the DNA TGTGCCAGCAGGGGGCAGACGAACACTGAAGCTTTCTTT. It specifies CASRGQTNTEAFF.